Here is one TCR beta chain with its context. The data originate from a study of blood T cell repertoires in COVID-19. As for the study in general: The United States, Italy and Spain provided the acute and convalescent COVID-19 samples. PBMCs, B-cell-depleted T cells, or T cells provided the cDNA or gDNA that made up the material.

In the authors' workflow: Amplification with reference gene primers provided the estimates of nucleated cell counts. Some clones are missing from TCRdb's copy, which holds only in-frame ones; the method was immunoSEQ multiplex PCR. From that table come the V and J calls and clone size; the DNA was used to work out D and trimming. The sample shows under 300,000 clones, approximately 83% of them seen only once. This CDR3 region has 17 residues. Germline CDR1 reads SGHTA; CDR2 reads FQGTGA. Losses at the gene ends were 0 bases for V and 5 bases for J; bases not matched to a gene: 6. The sequenced sample consisted of peripheral blood. The J gene is TRBJ2-1, the V gene TRBV7-3, with TRBD2 matching 11 bases. The TCR sequence derives from a woman aged 70 to 79 with acute or convalescent COVID-19. The CDR3 reads CASSLTLAGGLNNEQFF. The CDR3 DNA sequence: TGTGCCAGCAGCTTAACTCTAGCGGGGGGTCTCAACAATGAGCAGTTCTTC. The full variable domain, completed using reference TRBV7-3 and TRBJ2-1, is GAGVSQTPSNKVTEKGKYVELRCDPISGHTALYWYRQSLGQGPEFLIYFQGTGAADDSGLPNDRFFAVRPEGSVSTLKIQRTERGDSAVYLCASSLTLAGGLNNEQFFGPGTRLTVL.